The 8 T cell receptor beta chains reported below all come from one sample, sequenced in a study of shared clonotypes between healthy human individuals (dated by TCRdb to the early 2020s). Library method: the immunoSEQ multiplex PCR assay. TCRdb re-hosts the immuneACCESS table, in-frame sequences only. Its copies lack some clones; in the studies checked, an unresolved V gene accounts for under half of them, and the cause for the rest is not known. Here the sample has hundreds of thousands of clones; 79% occur a single time. Under 15% of the sample goes to the ten largest clones. The sequencing sample was made of PBMCs. Source of these receptors: a woman in her thirties or forties in good health. Some clones in this sample may be carry-over from other donors' samples.

The V gene is TRBV27, the J gene TRBJ1-2, with D perhaps matching TRBD1 (5 bases). Germline assignment: CDR1 MNHEY and CDR2 SMNVEV (reference sequence). The CDR3 has 17 residues. Trimming pared 2 bases from V and 8 bases from J, leaving 24 bases between. The CDR3 reads CASSLKGFRVLSAGYTF. The CDR3 nucleotides read TGTGCCAGCAGTTTAAAGGGTTTCAGGGTGTTATCTGCGGGCTACACCTTC.

V usage is TRBV28 and J usage is TRBJ2-7, with D perhaps matching TRBD1 or TRBD2 (5 bases each). CDR3 length: 14 amino acids. Germline values: CDR1 MDHEN, CDR2 SYDVKM. V was pared by 5 bases and J by 2 bases, with 13 bases between. CDR3 DNA: TGTGCCAGCAGTCCCCCTTGGGGGACCTACGAGCAGTACTTC. Residues: CASSPPWGTYEQYF.

This clone was seen only once. V is TRBV27 and J is TRBJ2-7; 8 bases map to TRBD2. The length of the CDR3 is 13 residues. Germline CDR1 and CDR2: MNHEY and SMNVEV (reference sequence). With 9 bases clipped from V and 0 bases from J, the junction kept 4 bases outside the gene matches. CDR3 loop: CASGSGSSYEQYF. Here the CDR3 DNA reads TGTGCCAGTGGGAGCGGGAGCTCCTACGAGCAGTACTTC.

The V call is TRBV6-5, the J call TRBJ1-2; no clear D gene. Germline assignment: CDR1 MNHEY and CDR2 SVGAGI. Trimming took 7 bases from V and 3 from J, leaving 15 bases between them. CDR3 size: 14 residues. The CDR3 sequence is CASTRPPPDYGYTF. The CDR3 bases are TGTGCCAGCACTCGTCCGCCTCCGGACTATGGCTACACCTTC.

This clone was recorded many times. Other DNA variants within this sample encode the same CDR3. The chain uses TRBV5-1 and TRBJ2-2, with 11 bases fitting TRBD2. V dropped 4 bases and J dropped 3; count of bases not matched to a gene: 5. Germline lookup yields CDR1 SGHRS and CDR2 YFSETQ. The CDR3 spans 16 residues. This CDR3 is CASSPGLAGYTGELFF. CDR3 DNA: TGCGCCAGCAGCCCTGGACTAGCGGGTTACACCGGGGAGCTGTTTTTT.

The rearrangement joins TRBV10-3 to TRBJ2-3, with 8 bases lining up with TRBD1. J lost 3 bases, V lost 4 bases, and 3 bases had no gene match. Germline lookup yields CDR1 ENHRY and CDR2 SYGVKD. CDR3 length: 14 residues. This CDR3 is CAISGTGFTDTQYF. The CDR3 DNA follows: TGTGCCATCAGTGGGACAGGGTTTACAGATACGCAGTATTTT.

The V gene is TRBV10-2, the J gene TRBJ2-1; D tentatively reads TRBD1 or TRBD2 (5 bases each). The ends were cut back, 2 bases at V and 2 bases at J, with 16 bases in the middle. CDR1 WSHSY and CDR2 SAAADI come from the germline V gene. This CDR3 comprises 17 residues. The CDR3: CASSEQHRDGAYNEQFF. CDR3 nucleotide sequence: TGCGCCAGCAGTGAGCAGCACCGGGACGGAGCCTACAATGAGCAGTTCTTC.

This chain joins TRBV2 and TRBJ1-1; D is unclear. The V gene lost 4 bases and the J gene lost 3 bases, with 15 bases spanning the gap. CDR1 SNHLY and CDR2 FYNNEI come from the germline V gene. The CDR3 totals 15 residues. The CDR3 DNA is TGTGCCAGCAGTGTTGGCGCGCCGACGGACACTGAAGCTTTCTTT. Protein: CASSVGAPTDTEAFF.